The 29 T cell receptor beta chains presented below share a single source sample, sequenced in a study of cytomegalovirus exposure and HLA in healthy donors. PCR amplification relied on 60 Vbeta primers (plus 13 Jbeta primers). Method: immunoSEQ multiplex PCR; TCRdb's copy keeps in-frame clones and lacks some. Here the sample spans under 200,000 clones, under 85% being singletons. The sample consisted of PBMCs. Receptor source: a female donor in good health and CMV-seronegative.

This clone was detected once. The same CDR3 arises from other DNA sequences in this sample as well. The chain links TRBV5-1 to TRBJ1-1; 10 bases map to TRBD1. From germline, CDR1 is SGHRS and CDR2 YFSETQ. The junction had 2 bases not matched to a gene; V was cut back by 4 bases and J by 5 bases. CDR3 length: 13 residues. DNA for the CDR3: TGCGCCAGCAGCATGGACAGGGGGACTGAAGCTTTCTTT. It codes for CASSMDRGTEAFF.

CDR3 in amino acids: CASEGDDSYEQYF. The CDR3 coding sequence is TGTGCCAGCGAGGGGGACGACTCCTACGAGCAGTACTTC. V is TRBV6-1 and J is TRBJ2-7; TRBD1 is a possible D gene (6 bases). Trimming shortened V by 8 bases and J by 0 bases, and 11 bases separated the two germline ends. The CDR3 loop spans 13 amino acids. Germline CDR1 MNHNS, CDR2 SASEGT.

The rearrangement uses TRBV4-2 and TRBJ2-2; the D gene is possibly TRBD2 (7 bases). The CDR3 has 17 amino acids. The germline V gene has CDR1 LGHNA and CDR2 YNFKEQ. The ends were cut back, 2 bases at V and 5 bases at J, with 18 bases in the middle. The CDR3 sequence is CASSQRMGGAGTGELFF. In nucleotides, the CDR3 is TGTGCCAGCAGCCAAAGGATGGGGGGGGCGGGGACCGGGGAGCTGTTTTTT.

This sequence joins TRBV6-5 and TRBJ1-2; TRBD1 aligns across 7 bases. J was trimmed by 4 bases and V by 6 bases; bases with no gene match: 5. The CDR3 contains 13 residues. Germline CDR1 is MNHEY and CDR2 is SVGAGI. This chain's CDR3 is CASSPTGIYGYTF. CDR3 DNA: TGTGCCAGCAGCCCGACAGGGATCTATGGCTACACCTTC.

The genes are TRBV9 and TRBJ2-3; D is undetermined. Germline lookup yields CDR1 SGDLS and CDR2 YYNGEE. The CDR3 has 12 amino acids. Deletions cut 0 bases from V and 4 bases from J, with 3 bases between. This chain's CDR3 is CASSVAADTQYF. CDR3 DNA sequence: TGTGCCAGCAGCGTAGCAGCAGATACGCAGTATTTT.

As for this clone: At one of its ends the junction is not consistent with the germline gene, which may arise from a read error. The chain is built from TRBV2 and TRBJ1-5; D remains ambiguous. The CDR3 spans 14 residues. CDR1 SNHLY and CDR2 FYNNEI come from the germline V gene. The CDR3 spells CASREGLVDQPQHF. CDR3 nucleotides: TGTGCCAGCAGGGAAGGGCTGGTGGATCAGCCCCAGCATTTT.

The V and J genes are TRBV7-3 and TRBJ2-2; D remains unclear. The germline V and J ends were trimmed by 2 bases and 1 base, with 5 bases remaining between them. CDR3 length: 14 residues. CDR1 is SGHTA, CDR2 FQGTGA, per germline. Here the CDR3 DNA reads TGTGCCAGCAGCTTATACAAGAACACCGGGGAGCTGTTTTTT. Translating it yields CASSLYKNTGELFF.

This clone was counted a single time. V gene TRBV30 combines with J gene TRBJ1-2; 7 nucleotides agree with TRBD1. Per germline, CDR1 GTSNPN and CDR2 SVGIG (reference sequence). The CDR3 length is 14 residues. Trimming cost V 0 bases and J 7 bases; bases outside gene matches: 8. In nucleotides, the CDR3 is TGTGCCTGGAGTGTACGGCGACAGGGCGGTGGCTACACCTTC. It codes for CAWSVRRQGGGYTF.

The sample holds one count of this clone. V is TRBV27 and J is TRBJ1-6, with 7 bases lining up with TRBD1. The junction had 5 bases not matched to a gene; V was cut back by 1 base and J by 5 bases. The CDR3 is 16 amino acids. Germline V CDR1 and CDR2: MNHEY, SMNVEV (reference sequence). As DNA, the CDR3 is TGTGCCAGCAGTTTATTGACCACAGGGGATAATTCACCCCTCCACTTT. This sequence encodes CASSLLTTGDNSPLHF.

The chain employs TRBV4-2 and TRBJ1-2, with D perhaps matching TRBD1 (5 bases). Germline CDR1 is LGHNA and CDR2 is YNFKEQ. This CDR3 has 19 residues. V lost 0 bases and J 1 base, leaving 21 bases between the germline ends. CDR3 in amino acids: CASSQEGRGTMEGNYGYTF. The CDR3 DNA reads TGTGCCAGCAGCCAAGAAGGAAGGGGCACCATGGAGGGTAACTATGGCTACACCTTC.

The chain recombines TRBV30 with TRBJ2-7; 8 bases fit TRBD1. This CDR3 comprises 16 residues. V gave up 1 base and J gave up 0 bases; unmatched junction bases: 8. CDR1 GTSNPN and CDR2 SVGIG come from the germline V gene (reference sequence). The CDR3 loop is CAWSGGQGPYSYEQYF. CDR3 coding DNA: TGTGCCTGGAGTGGAGGACAGGGTCCGTACTCCTACGAGCAGTACTTC.

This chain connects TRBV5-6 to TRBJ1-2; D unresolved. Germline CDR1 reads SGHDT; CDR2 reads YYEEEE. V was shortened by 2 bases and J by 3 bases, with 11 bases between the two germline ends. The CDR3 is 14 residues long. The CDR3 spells CASSFSRSHYGYTF. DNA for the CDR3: TGTGCCAGCAGCTTCTCCAGATCTCACTATGGCTACACCTTC.

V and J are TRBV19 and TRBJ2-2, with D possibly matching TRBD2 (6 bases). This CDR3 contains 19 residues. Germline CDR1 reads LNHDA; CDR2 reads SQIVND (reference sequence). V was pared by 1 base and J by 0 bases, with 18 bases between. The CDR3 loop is CASSIVGGGRIANTGELFF. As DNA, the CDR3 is TGTGCCAGTAGTATAGTGGGGGGTGGACGGATCGCGAACACCGGGGAGCTGTTTTTT.

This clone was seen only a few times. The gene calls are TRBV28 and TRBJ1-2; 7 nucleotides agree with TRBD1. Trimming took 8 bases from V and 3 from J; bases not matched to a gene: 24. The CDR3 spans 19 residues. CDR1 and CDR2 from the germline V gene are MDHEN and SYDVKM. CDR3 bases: TGTGCCAGCTCCCCCCCCGGGTATAGGAACGACGGGACAGACTATGGCTACACCTTC. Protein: CASSPPGYRNDGTDYGYTF.

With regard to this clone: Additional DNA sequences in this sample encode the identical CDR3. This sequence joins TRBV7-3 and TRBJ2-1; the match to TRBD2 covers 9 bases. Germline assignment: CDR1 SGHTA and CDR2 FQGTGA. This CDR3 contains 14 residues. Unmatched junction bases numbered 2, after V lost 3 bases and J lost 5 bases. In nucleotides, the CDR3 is TGTGCCAGCAGCTTGGCGGGGGGGAACAATGAGCAGTTCTTC. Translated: CASSLAGGNNEQFF.

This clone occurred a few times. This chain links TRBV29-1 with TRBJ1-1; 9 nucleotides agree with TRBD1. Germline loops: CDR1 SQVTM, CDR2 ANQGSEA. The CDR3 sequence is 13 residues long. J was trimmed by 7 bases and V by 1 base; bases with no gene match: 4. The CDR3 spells CSVEVQGAGEAFF. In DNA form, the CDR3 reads TGCAGCGTTGAAGTACAGGGGGCGGGTGAAGCTTTCTTT.

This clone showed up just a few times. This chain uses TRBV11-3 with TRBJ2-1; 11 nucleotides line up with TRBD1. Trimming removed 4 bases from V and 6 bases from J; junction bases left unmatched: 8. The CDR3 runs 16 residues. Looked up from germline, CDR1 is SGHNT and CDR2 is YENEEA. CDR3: CASSWGAGQGGNEQFF. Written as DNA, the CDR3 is TGTGCCAGCAGCTGGGGGGCGGGACAGGGGGGCAATGAGCAGTTCTTC.

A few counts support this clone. CDR3 sequence: CASSLPLTGVDGELFF. The CDR3 bases are TGCGCCAGCAGCTTGCCTTTGACAGGGGTGGACGGGGAGCTGTTTTTT. The chain couples TRBV5-1 to TRBJ2-2; TRBD1 aligns across 8 bases. The CDR3 consists of 16 residues. Germline V CDR1 and CDR2: SGHRS, YFSETQ. With 1 base clipped from V and 7 bases from J, the junction kept 9 bases outside the gene matches.

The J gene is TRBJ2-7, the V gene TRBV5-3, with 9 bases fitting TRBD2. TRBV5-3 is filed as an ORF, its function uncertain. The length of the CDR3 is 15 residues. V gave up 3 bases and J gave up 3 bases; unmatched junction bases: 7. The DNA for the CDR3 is TGTGCCAGAAGCTCGGCGGGACTAGCACTCTACGAGCAGTACTTC. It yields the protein CARSSAGLALYEQYF.

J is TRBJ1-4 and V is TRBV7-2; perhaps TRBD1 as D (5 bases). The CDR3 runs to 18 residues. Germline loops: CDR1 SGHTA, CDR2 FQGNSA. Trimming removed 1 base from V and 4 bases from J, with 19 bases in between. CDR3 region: CASSLVIGTGTLNEKLFF. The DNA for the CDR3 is TGTGCCAGCAGCTTAGTTATCGGAACAGGAACTCTTAATGAAAAACTGTTTTTT.

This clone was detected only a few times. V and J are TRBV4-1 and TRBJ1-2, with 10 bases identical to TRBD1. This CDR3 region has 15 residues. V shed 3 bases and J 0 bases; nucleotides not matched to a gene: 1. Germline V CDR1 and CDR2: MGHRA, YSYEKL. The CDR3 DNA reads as TGCGCCAGCAGCCACGGACAGGGGGCTAACTATGGCTACACCTTC. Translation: CASSHGQGANYGYTF.

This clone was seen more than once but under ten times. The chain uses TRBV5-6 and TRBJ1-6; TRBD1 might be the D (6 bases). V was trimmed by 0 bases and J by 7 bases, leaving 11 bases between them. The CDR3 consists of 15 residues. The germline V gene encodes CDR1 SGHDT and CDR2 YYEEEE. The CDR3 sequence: CASSLAGDANSPLHF. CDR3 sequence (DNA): TGTGCCAGCAGCTTGGCAGGGGACGCAAATTCACCCCTCCACTTT. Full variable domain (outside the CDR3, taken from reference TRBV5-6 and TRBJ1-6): DAGVTQSPTHLIKTRGQQVTLRCSPKSGHDTVSWYQQALGQGPQFIFQYYEEEERQRGNFPDRFSGHQFPNYSSELNVNALLLGDSALYLCASSLAGDANSPLHFGNGTRLTVT.

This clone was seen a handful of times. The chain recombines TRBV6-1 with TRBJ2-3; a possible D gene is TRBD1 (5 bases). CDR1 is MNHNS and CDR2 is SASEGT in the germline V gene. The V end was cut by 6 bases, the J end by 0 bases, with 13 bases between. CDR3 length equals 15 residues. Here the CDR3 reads CASRKGPGSTDTQYF. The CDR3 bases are TGTGCCAGCAGAAAGGGGCCTGGTAGCACAGATACGCAGTATTTT.

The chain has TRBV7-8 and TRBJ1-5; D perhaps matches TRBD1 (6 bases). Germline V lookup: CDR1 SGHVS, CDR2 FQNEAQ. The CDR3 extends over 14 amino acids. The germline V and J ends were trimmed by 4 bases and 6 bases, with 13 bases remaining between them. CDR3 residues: CASSSLGGPQPQHF. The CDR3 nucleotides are TGTGCCAGCAGCTCCCTAGGGGGACCTCAGCCCCAGCATTTT.

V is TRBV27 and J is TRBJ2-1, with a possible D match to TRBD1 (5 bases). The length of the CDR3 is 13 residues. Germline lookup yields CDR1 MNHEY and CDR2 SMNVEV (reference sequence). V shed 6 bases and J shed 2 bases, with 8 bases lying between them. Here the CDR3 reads CASRLDTYNEQFF. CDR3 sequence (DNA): TGTGCCAGCAGATTGGACACCTACAATGAGCAGTTCTTC.

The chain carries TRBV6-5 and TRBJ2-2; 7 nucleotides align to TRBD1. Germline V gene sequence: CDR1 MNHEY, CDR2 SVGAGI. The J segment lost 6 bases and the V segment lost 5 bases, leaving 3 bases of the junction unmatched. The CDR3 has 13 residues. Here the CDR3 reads CASSRQGAGELFF. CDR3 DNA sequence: TGTGCCAGCAGTCGTCAGGGGGCCGGGGAGCTGTTTTTT.

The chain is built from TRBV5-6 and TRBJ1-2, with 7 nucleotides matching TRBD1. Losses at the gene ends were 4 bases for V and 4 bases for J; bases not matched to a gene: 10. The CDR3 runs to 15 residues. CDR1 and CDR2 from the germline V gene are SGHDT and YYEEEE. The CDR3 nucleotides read TGTGCCAGCAGCCTCGACAGGGCTGGGGCCTATGGCTACACCTTC. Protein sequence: CASSLDRAGAYGYTF.

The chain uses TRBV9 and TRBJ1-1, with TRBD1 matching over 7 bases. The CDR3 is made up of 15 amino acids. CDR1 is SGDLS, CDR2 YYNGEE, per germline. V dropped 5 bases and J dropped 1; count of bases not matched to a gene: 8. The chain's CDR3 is CASRRQGVGNTEAFF. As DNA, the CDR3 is TGTGCCAGCAGGAGACAGGGCGTAGGGAACACTGAAGCTTTCTTT.

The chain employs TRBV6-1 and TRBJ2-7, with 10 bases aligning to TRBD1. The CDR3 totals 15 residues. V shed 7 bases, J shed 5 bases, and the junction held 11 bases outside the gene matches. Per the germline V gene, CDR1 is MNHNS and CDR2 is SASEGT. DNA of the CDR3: TGTGCCAGCATTCGAACGGGACAGGGGATAAACGAGCAGTACTTC. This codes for CASIRTGQGINEQYF.